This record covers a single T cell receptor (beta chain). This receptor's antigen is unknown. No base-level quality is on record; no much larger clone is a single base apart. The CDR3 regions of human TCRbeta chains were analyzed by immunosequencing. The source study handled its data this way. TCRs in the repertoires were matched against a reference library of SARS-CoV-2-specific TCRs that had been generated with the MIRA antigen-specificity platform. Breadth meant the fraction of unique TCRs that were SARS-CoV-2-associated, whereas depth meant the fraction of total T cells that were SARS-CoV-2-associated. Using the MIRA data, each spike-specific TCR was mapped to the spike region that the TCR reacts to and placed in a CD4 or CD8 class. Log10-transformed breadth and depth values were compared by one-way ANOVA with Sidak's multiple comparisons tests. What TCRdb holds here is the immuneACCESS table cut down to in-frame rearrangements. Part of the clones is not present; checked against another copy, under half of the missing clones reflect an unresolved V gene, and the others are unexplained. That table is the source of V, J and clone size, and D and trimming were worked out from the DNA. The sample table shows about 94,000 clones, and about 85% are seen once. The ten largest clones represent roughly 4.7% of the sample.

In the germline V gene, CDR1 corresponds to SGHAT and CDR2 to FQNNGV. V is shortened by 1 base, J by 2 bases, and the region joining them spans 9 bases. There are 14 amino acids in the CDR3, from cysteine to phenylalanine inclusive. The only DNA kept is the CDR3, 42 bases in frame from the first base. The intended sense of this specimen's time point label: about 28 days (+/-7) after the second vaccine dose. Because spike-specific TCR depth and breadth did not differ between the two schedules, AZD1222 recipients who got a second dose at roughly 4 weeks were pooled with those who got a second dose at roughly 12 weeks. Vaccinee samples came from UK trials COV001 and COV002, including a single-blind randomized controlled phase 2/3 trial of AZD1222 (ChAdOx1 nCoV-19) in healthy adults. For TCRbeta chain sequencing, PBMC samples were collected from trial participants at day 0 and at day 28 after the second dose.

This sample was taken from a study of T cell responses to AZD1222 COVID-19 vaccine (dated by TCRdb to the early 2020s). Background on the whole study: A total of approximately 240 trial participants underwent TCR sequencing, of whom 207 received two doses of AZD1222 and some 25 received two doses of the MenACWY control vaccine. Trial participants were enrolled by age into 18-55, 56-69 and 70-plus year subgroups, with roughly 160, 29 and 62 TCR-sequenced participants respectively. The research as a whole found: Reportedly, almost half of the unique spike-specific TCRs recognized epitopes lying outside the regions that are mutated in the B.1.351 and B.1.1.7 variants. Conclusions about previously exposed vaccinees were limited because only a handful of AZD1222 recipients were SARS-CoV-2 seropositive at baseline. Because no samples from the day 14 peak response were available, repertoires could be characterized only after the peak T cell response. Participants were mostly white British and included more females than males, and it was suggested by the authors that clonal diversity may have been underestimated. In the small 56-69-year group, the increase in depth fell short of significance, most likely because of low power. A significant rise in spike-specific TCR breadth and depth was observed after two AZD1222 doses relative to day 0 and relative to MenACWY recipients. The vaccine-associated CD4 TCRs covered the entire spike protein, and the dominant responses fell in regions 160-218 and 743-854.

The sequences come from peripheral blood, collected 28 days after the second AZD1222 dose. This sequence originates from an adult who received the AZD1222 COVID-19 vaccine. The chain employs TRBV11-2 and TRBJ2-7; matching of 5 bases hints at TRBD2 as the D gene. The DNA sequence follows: TGTGCCAGCAGCTTAGGTCTAGCAGCCTACGAGCAGTACTTC. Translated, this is CASSLGLAAYEQYF.